This TCR beta chain was sequenced in a study of T cells in Graves' hyperthyroidism and ophthalmopathy. If no ophthalmopathy progression occurred within 18 months, Graves' hyperthyroidism was stable. The diagnostic basis comprised clinical symptoms, serum thyroxine and TRAb, thyroid ultrasound and orbital computed tomography. The PBMCs were sourced from fresh peripheral blood (approximately 9.6 ml). The CDR3 consists of 13 residues. The germline CDR1 and CDR2 sequences are DFQATT and SNEGSKA (reference sequence). The V end lost 3 bases, the J end lost 4 bases, and 11 bases lay between the germline ends. In this sample, this clonotype turned up a few times. TCR beta CDR3 region amplification was performed from RNA transcripts. With the HTBI primer set, the TCR CDR3 went through a first round of RT-PCR. TCRdb passed the multiplex PCR reads through MiXCR, listing each CDR3 protein once. The sample carries some 200,000 distinct CDR3 sequences, less than 20% recorded once.

V and J are TRBV20-1 and TRBJ2-3; possibly TRBD1 for D (6 bases). The sample consisted of blood. The TCR was taken from a woman between 50 and 59 years old with Graves' hyperthyroidism. CDR3 in amino acids: CSASARGPDTQYF. In DNA form, the CDR3 reads TGCAGTGCTAGTGCCAGGGGACCAGATACGCAGTATTTT.